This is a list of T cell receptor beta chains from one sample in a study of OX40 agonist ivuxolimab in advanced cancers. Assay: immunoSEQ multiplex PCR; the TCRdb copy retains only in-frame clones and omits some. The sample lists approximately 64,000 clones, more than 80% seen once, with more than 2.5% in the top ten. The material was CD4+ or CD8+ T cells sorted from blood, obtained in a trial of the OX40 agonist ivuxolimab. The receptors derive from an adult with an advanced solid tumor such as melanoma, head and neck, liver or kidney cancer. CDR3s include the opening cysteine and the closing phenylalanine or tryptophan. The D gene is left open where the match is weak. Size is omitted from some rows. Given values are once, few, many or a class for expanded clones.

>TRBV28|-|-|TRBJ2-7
CASSLWSGAKPYEQYF
TGTGCCAGCAGTTTATGGTCGGGGGCCAAACCCTACGAGCAGTACTTC
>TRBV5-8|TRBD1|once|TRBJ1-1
CASSFGQGGTEAFF
TGTGCCAGCAGCTTTGGCCAGGGGGGGACTGAAGCTTTCTTT
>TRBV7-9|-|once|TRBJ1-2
CASSFLTGTGNGYTF
TGTGCCAGCAGCTTCCTTACAGGGACTGGCAATGGCTACACCTTC
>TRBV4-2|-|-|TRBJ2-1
CASSPLGVSSYNEQFF
TGTGCCAGCAGCCCTTTAGGGGTAAGCTCCTACAATGAGCAGTTCTTC
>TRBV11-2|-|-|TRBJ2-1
CASSLVAPKRGRNEQFF
TGTGCCAGCAGCTTAGTGGCTCCCAAAAGGGGGAGGAATGAGCAGTTCTTC
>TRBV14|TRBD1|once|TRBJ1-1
CASSLPPDRGGTEAFF
TGTGCCAGCAGCCTGCCCCCGGACAGGGGTGGCACTGAAGCTTTCTTT
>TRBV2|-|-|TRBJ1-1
CASSEESTLNTEAFF
TGTGCCAGCAGTGAGGAATCCACGTTGAACACTGAAGCTTTCTTT
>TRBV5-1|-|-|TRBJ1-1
CASKGEGTEAFF
TGCGCCAGCAAGGGGGAAGGGACTGAAGCTTTCTTT
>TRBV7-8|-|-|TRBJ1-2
CASTSGRGVGYGYTF
TGTGCCAGCACCTCCGGGCGGGGCGTAGGGTATGGCTACACCTTC
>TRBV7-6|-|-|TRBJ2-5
CASSLGVVTQETQYF
TGTGCCAGCAGCTTAGGCGTGGTAACCCAAGAGACCCAGTACTTC
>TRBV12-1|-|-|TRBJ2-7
CASSFTNHGLAAHYEQYF
TGTGCCAGCAGCTTCACCAACCATGGACTAGCGGCCCACTACGAGCAGTACTTC
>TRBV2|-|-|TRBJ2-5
CASRGWSGGETQYF
TGTGCCAGCAGGGGGTGGTCGGGTGGAGAGACCCAGTACTTC
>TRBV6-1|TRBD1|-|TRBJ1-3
CASREQGGENTIYF
TGTGCCAGCAGGGAACAGGGGGGAGAAAACACCATATATTTT
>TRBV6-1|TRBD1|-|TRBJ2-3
CASSDDRGDTQYF
TGTGCCAGCAGTGACGACAGGGGGGATACGCAGTATTTT
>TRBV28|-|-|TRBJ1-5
CASRFSNQPQHF
TGTGCCAGCAGATTCAGCAATCAGCCCCAGCATTTT
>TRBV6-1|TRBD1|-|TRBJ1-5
CASSGDRGESNQPQHF
TGTGCCAGCAGTGGGGACAGGGGAGAAAGCAATCAGCCCCAGCATTTT
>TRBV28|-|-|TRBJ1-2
CATKEHNRDGYTF
TGTGCCACCAAAGAACACAACAGGGATGGCTACACCTTC
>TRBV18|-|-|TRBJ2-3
CASSPGQASDTQYF
TGTGCCAGCTCACCCGGGCAGGCTTCAGATACGCAGTATTTT
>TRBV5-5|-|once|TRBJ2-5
CASSPSSGGLPETQYF
TGTGCCAGCAGCCCCTCTTCTGGCGGGTTGCCGGAGACCCAGTACTTC
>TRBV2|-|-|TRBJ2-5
CASSQSSEETQYF
TGTGCCAGCAGTCAGAGCTCAGAAGAGACCCAGTACTTC
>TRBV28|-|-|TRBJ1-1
CASSLVRGVNTEAFF
TGTGCCAGCAGTTTAGTTCGGGGGGTGAACACTGAAGCTTTCTTT
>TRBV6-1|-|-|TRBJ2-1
CASSELNQGGYNEQFF
TGTGCCAGCAGTGAGTTGAACCAGGGGGGCTACAATGAGCAGTTCTTC
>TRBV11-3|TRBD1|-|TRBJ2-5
CASSLSVGGRQETQYF
TGTGCCAGCAGTTTGAGTGTAGGGGGCCGTCAAGAGACCCAGTACTTC
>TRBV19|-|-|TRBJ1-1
CASMRRNTEAFF
TGTGCCAGTATGAGGAGGAACACTGAAGCTTTCTTT
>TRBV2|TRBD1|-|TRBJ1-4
CASSDRGLSNEKLFF
TGTGCCAGCAGTGACAGGGGGCTGTCTAATGAAAAACTGTTTTTT
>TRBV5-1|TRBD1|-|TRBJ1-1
CASSWTGTESRAFF
TGCGCCAGCAGCTGGACCGGGACAGAGTCCCGAGCTTTCTTT
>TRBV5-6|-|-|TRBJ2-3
CASSSVGGGDITDTQYF
TGTGCCAGCAGCTCGGTTGGAGGGGGCGATATCACAGATACGCAGTATTTT
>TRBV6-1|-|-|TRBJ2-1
CASSESAGAFRNEQFF
TGTGCCAGCAGTGAATCGGCAGGGGCCTTTAGGAATGAGCAGTTCTTC
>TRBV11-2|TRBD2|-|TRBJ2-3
CASSPLGGGGGTDTQYF
TGTGCCAGCAGTCCCCTGGGTGGCGGGGGGGGAACAGATACGCAGTATTTT
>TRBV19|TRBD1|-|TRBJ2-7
CASSPGTGTDEQYF
TGTGCCAGTAGCCCGGGGACAGGGACCGACGAGCAGTACTTC
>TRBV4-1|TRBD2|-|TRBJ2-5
CASSQVAGGETQYF
TGCGCCAGCAGCCAAGTAGCGGGAGGAGAGACCCAGTACTTC
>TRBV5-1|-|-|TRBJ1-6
CASSWDTDNSPLHF
TGCGCCAGCAGCTGGGACACGGATAATTCACCCCTCCACTTT
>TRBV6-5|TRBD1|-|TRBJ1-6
CASSTRDRANSPLHF
TGTGCCAGCAGTACCCGGGACAGGGCTAATTCACCCCTCCACTTT
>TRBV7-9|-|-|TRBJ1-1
CASRDGVTEAFF
TGTGCCAGCAGGGACGGCGTCACTGAAGCTTTCTTT
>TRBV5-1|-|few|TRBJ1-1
CASSSGQINTEAFF
TGCGCCAGCAGCTCCGGACAAATAAACACTGAAGCTTTCTTT
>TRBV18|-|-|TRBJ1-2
CASSPQTDSVFGYTF
TGTGCCAGCTCACCACAAACGGACAGTGTCTTTGGCTACACCTTC
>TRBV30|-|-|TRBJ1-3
CAWSAGRNTIYF
TGTGCCTGGAGTGCGGGGAGAAACACCATATATTTT
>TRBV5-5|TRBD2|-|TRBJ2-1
CASSFGTSAYNEQFF
TGTGCCAGCAGCTTCGGCACTAGCGCCTACAATGAGCAGTTCTTC
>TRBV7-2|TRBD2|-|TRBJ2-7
CASGARGGGSSYEQYF
TGTGCCAGCGGGGCTAGAGGCGGGGGAAGCTCCTACGAGCAGTACTTC
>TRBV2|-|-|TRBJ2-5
CATQPGGGRQETQYF
TGTGCCACGCAGCCCGGTGGGGGGAGACAAGAGACCCAGTACTTC
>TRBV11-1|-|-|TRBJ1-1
CASRINKNTEAFF
TGTGCCAGCAGAATCAATAAGAACACTGAAGCTTTCTTT
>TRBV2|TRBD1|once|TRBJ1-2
CASSDSTGRGGYTF
TGTGCCAGCAGTGATTCGACAGGGCGAGGTGGCTACACCTTC
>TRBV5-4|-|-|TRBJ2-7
CASSQPSDRYYEQYF
TGTGCCAGCAGCCAACCCTCCGACAGATACTACGAGCAGTACTTC
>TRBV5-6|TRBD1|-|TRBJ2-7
CASSLGTGIYEQYF
TGTGCCAGCAGCTTGGGGACAGGGATTTACGAGCAGTACTTC
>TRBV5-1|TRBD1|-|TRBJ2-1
CASSRSGTGDEQFF
TGCGCCAGCAGCCGTTCCGGGACAGGGGACGAGCAGTTCTTC